The 21 T cell receptor beta chains presented below share a single source sample, sequenced in a study of T cell changes during pregnancy in multiple sclerosis. TCRdb's copy holds only in-frame clones and misses some; the assay was immunoSEQ multiplex PCR. The sample lists roughly 110,000 clones, about 90% occurring once. Sequencing used peripheral blood, obtained before pregnancy. These receptor sequences come from a female donor with multiple sclerosis, enrolled in a pregnancy study.

CDR3 DNA sequence: TGTGCCAGCAGCCAATACGGGGTTCGGGTCTATGGCTACACCTTC. As protein: CASSQYGVRVYGYTF. The V and J genes are TRBV14 and TRBJ1-2; no firm D call. Trimming left V 2 bases short and J 4 bases short, with 14 bases between. Germline CDR1 is SGHDN and CDR2 is FVKESK. The CDR3 spans 15 residues.

V and J are TRBV7-6 and TRBJ1-2; 7 bases are a match to TRBD1. Looked up from germline, CDR1 is SGHVS and CDR2 is FNYEAQ. V shed 5 bases, J shed 8 bases, and the junction held 8 bases outside the gene matches. CDR3 size: 13 residues. Here the CDR3 reads CASSPDREEGYTF. DNA for the CDR3: TGTGCCAGCAGCCCAGACAGGGAAGAGGGCTACACCTTC. Full variable domain (rest looked up from reference TRBV7-6 and TRBJ1-2): GAGVSQSPRYKVTKRGQDVALRCDPISGHVSLYWYRQALGQGPEFLTYFNYEAQQDKSGLPNDRFSAERPEGSISTLTIQRTEQRDSAMYRCASSPDREEGYTFGSGTRLTVV.

The chain employs TRBV6-5 and TRBJ2-1; 7 nucleotides line up with TRBD2. The CDR3 runs to 14 residues. The germline V gene encodes CDR1 MNHEY and CDR2 SVGAGI. With V trimmed by 3 bases and J by 6 bases, 5 bases remained unmatched. The CDR3 DNA is TGTGCCAGCAGTTATGGGGGACTACCCAATGAGCAGTTCTTC. This codes for CASSYGGLPNEQFF.

This chain connects TRBV28 to TRBJ1-1, with a possible D match to TRBD1 (6 bases). Germline CDR1 MDHEN, CDR2 SYDVKM. V lost 10 bases to trimming and J lost 1 base, with 13 bases between them. The CDR3 has 13 amino acids. CDR3 in DNA: TGTGCCATCCAGGGGTCTTGGAACACTGAAGCTTTCTTT. Amino acids: CAIQGSWNTEAFF.

The chain combines TRBV5-6 with TRBJ2-6; weak D call: TRBD2 (6 bases). CDR1 and CDR2 (germline): SGHDT, YYEEEE. V shed 3 bases and J shed 2 bases, with 18 bases lying between them. There are 18 residues in the CDR3. The CDR3: CASSWNLGGLAGANVLTF. The CDR3 region has the DNA TGTGCCAGCAGCTGGAATCTTGGGGGACTGGCTGGGGCCAACGTCCTGACTTTC. Supplemented by reference TRBV5-6 and TRBJ2-6, the full variable domain reads DAGVTQSPTHLIKTRGQQVTLRCSPKSGHDTVSWYQQALGQGPQFIFQYYEEEERQRGNFPDRFSGHQFPNYSSELNVNALLLGDSALYLCASSWNLGGLAGANVLTFGAGSRLTVL.

This rearrangement joins TRBV5-4 to TRBJ2-7; tentative D call: TRBD2 (6 bases). V lost 4 bases, J lost 10 bases, and 15 bases lay in between. The germline V gene encodes CDR1 SGHNT and CDR2 YYREEE (reference sequence). The CDR3 contains 12 residues. The CDR3 sequence is CASSLMAGPQYF. As DNA, the CDR3 is TGTGCCAGCAGCCTGATGGCGGGGCCTCAGTACTTC. Full variable domain (rest looked up from reference TRBV5-4 and TRBJ2-7): ETGVTQSPTHLIKTRGQQVTLRCSSQSGHNTVSWYQQALGQGPQFIFQYYREEENGRGNFPPRFSGLQFPNYSSELNVNALELDDSALYLCASSLMAGPQYFGPGTRLTVT.

V is TRBV7-9 and J is TRBJ2-1, with D tentatively TRBD2 (6 bases). Trimming pared 0 bases from V and 15 bases from J, leaving 12 bases between. Germline V gene sequence: CDR1 SEHNR, CDR2 FQNEAQ (reference sequence). The CDR3 consists of 12 residues. The CDR3 DNA sequence: TGTGCCAGCAGCTTAGCGGATCGGGAGTGGTTCTTC. It specifies CASSLADREWFF.

This sequence joins TRBV28 and TRBJ2-1, with TRBD2 matching over 9 bases. Germline CDR1 MDHEN, CDR2 SYDVKM. The ends lost 6 bases at V and 5 bases at J; junction bases unmatched: 8. The CDR3 contains 15 residues. CDR3 bases: TGTGCCAGCAGCTTTAGCGGGGGCGGCCACAATGAGCAGTTCTTC. Amino acids: CASSFSGGGHNEQFF.

The chain links TRBV2 to TRBJ1-2, with D uncertain. Germline V lookup: CDR1 SNHLY, CDR2 FYNNEI. The V and J ends lost 8 bases and 0 bases respectively, with 10 bases between them. This CDR3 region has 13 residues. CDR3 nucleotide sequence: TGTGCCAGCCGAGGGTCTACTAACTATGGCTACACCTTC. It translates to CASRGSTNYGYTF. The whole variable domain, remainder taken from reference TRBV2 and TRBJ1-2, is EPEVTQTPSHQVTQMGQEVILRCVPISNHLYFYWYRQILGQKVEFLVSFYNNEISEKSEIFDDQFSVERPDGSNFTLKIRSTKLEDSAMYFCASRGSTNYGYTFGSGTRLTVV.

This clone was detected a few times. The J gene is TRBJ2-1, the V gene TRBV11-2; 11 bases are a match to TRBD2. Germline trimming cut 11 bases from V and 6 bases from J; bases unmatched to any gene: 6. The germline V gene encodes CDR1 SGHAT and CDR2 FQNNGV. This CDR3 spans 13 amino acids. CDR3 residues: CAGRLAGSNEQFF. The DNA for the CDR3 is TGTGCCGGCCGACTAGCGGGATCCAATGAGCAGTTCTTC.

This chain links TRBV5-4 with TRBJ2-5, with 11 bases identical to TRBD2. TRBJ2-7 explains the end of the DNA better; the J call may be wrong. This CDR3 has 16 amino acids. In germline, CDR1 is SGHNT, CDR2 YYREEE (reference sequence). CDR3 residues: CASSSGTSGVAYEQYF. The CDR3 nucleotides are TGTGCCAGCAGTTCTGGGACTAGCGGAGTCGCCTACGAGCAGTACTTC.

This chain links TRBV7-9 with TRBJ1-1; D is possibly TRBD1 (5 bases). The germline gives CDR1 SEHNR, CDR2 FQNEAQ (reference sequence). Deletions cut 4 bases from V and 0 bases from J, with 12 bases between. The CDR3 contains 15 residues. CDR3 nucleotide sequence: TGTGCCAGCAGCTCCCAGGGTACTCTGAACACTGAAGCTTTCTTT. This translates into CASSSQGTLNTEAFF.

The rearrangement links TRBV11-1 to TRBJ2-3, with D possibly matching TRBD1 (5 bases). The CDR3 covers 19 residues. Germline V lookup: CDR1 SGHAT, CDR2 FQDESV (reference sequence). V lost 3 bases, J lost 4 bases, and 26 bases lay in between. CDR3 in amino acids: CASSLSWWSGNGIPDTQYF. CDR3 nucleotide sequence: TGTGCCAGCAGCTTGAGTTGGTGGTCAGGGAATGGAATCCCAGATACGCAGTATTTT.

The J gene is TRBJ1-2, the V gene TRBV7-2; 7 bases are a match to TRBD1. Germline V gives CDR1 SGHTA, CDR2 FQGNSA. V trimming: 4 bases; J trimming: 4 bases; junction bases outside the gene matches: 9. There are 15 residues in the CDR3. The chain's CDR3 is CASSWDRDSPYGYTF. For the CDR3, the DNA is TGTGCCAGCAGCTGGGACCGGGACAGCCCCTATGGCTACACCTTC. The variable domain in full, completed from reference TRBV7-2 and TRBJ1-2, reads GAGVSQSPSNKVTEKGKDVELRCDPISGHTALYWYRQSLGQGLEFLIYFQGNSAPDKSGLPSDRFSAERTGGSVSTLTIQRTQQEDSAVYLCASSWDRDSPYGYTFGSGTRLTVV.

The V call is TRBV6-1, the J call TRBJ1-2, with TRBD1 matching 8 bases. Germline V lookup: CDR1 MNHNS, CDR2 SASEGT. V dropped 5 bases and J dropped 3; count of bases not matched to a gene: 5. The CDR3 loop spans 14 amino acids. The CDR3 region is CASSPRTGHYGYTF. CDR3 bases: TGTGCCAGCAGTCCGAGGACAGGGCACTATGGCTACACCTTC.

The rearrangement links TRBV5-1 to TRBJ2-1; TRBD1 agrees at 9 bases. In germline, CDR1 is SGHRS, CDR2 YFSETQ. Losses at the gene ends were 6 bases for V and 4 bases for J; bases not matched to a gene: 5. This CDR3 comprises 14 residues. The CDR3: CASTGQGNYNEQFF. In nucleotides, the CDR3 is TGCGCCAGCACGGGACAGGGAAATTACAATGAGCAGTTCTTC.

The table lists this clone with a few counts. J is TRBJ2-1 and V is TRBV7-8; D might be TRBD2 (6 bases). Trimming took off 4 bases at V and 10 bases at J, with 11 bases between the two ends. The CDR3 contains 12 residues. Looked up from germline, CDR1 is SGHVS and CDR2 is FQNEAQ. This chain's CDR3 is CASSSTSREQFF. CDR3 nucleotide sequence: TGTGCCAGCAGCTCGACTAGTAGGGAGCAGTTCTTC.

Turning to this clone: At one end the junction does not follow the germline gene, possibly because of a read error. J is TRBJ1-2 and V is TRBV7-9; perhaps TRBD1 as D (5 bases). The germline gives CDR1 SEHNR, CDR2 FQNEAQ (reference sequence). The CDR3 is 12 residues long. The CDR3 here is CASSPKAQGGSF. CDR3 DNA: TGTGCCAGCAGCCCTAAGGCGCAGGGAGGGTCCTTC.

The CDR3 sequence is CASSLEGQGVGELFF. As DNA, the CDR3 is TGTGCCAGCAGCTTAGAGGGACAGGGGGTCGGGGAGCTGTTTTTT. The chain is built from TRBV11-3 and TRBJ2-2; 11 bases match TRBD1. Germline V gene sequence: CDR1 SGHNT, CDR2 YENEEA. This CDR3 contains 15 residues. J lost 7 bases, V lost 0 bases, and 1 base had no gene match.

The chain uses TRBV7-2 and TRBJ1-4; 9 bases line up with TRBD1. The CDR3 spans 15 residues. The V gene's germline CDR1 is SGHTA and CDR2 FQGNSA. Losses at the gene ends were 3 bases for V and 4 bases for J; bases not matched to a gene: 3. The CDR3 is CASSFGDRVNEKLFF. For the CDR3, the DNA is TGTGCCAGCAGCTTTGGGGACAGGGTTAATGAAAAACTGTTTTTT.

This rearrangement joins TRBV19 to TRBJ1-5; no clear D gene. Germline-derived CDR1 and CDR2 are LNHDA and SQIVND (reference sequence). Trimming left V 0 bases short and J 2 bases short, with 11 bases between. This CDR3 has 16 amino acids. The CDR3 DNA reads as TGTGCCAGTAGTATAGATCTTAGTCGCCGCAATCAGCCCCAGCATTTT. Protein product: CASSIDLSRRNQPQHF.